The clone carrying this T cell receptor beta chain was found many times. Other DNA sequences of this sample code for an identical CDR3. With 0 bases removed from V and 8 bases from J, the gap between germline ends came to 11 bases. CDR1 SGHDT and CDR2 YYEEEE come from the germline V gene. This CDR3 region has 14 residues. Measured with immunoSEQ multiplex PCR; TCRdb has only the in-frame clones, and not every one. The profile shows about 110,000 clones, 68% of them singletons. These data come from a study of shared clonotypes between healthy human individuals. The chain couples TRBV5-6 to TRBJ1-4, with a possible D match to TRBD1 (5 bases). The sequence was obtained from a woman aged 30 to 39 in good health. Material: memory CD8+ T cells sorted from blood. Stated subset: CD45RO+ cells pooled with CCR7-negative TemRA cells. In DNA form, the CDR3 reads TGTGCCAGCAGCTTGGAGCAGGGCGGGGAAAAACTGTTTTTT. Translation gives CASSLEQGGEKLFF.